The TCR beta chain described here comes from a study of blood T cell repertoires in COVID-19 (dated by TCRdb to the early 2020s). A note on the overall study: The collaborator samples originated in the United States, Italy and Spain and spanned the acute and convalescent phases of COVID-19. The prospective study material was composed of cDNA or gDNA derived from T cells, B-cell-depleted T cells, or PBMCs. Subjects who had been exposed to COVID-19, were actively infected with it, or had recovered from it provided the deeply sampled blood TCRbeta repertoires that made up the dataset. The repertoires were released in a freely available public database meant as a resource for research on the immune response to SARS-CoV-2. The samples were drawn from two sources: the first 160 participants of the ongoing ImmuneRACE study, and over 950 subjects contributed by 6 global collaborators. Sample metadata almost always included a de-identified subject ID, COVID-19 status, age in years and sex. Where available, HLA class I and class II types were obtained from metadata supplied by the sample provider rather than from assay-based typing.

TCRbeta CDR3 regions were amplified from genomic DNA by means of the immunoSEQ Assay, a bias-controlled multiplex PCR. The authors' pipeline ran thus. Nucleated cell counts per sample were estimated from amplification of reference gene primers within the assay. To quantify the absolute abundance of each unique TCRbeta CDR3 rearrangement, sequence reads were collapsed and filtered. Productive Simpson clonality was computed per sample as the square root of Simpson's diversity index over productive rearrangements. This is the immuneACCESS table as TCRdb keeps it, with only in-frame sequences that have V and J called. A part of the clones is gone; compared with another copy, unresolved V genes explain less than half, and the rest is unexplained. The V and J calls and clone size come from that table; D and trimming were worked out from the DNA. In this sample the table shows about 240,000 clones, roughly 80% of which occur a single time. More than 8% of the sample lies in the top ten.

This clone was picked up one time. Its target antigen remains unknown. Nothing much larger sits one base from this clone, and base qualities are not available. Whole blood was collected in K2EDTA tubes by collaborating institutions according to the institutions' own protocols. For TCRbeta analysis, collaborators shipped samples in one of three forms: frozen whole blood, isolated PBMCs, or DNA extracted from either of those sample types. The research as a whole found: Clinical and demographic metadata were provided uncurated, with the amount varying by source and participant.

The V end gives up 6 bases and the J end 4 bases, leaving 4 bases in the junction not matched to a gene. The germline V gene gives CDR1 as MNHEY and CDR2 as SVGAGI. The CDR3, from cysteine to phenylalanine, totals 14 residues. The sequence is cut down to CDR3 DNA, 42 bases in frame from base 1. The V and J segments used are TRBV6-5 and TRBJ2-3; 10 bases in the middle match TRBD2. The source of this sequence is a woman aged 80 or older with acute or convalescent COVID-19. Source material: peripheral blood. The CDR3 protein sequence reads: CASRKRGGADTQYF. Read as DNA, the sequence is TGTGCCAGCAGGAAGCGGGGGGGGGCAGATACGCAGTATTTT.